These 21 T cell receptor beta chains were all obtained from the same sample, sequenced in a study of tumor and adjacent non-tumor tissue in lung cancer. A modified ARM-PCR protocol with three rounds of nested PCR amplified TCRbeta. TCRdb reprocessed the multiplex PCR reads via MiXCR and lists one record per CDR3 protein. The sample yields around 200,000 distinct CDR3 sequences, about two thirds seen once. This sample's RNA came from whole unsorted tissue. The sequencing sample was made of lung tumor tissue. The source of these receptors is a man aged 60 to 75 with non-small cell lung cancer.

As regards this clonotype: Sequence at one end of the junction differs from germline and may be a read error. The chain recombines TRBV11-1 with TRBJ2-1; 8 nucleotides align to TRBD2. The CDR3 length is 15 residues. The germline gives CDR1 SGHAT, CDR2 FQDESV (reference sequence). The CDR3 DNA sequence: TGTGACAGCAGCCCCGGGACTAGTGGGGTTCGGGAGCAGTTCTTC. This translates into CDSSPGTSGVREQFF.

The chain links TRBV4-3 to TRBJ2-6; no clear D. V dropped 0 bases and J dropped 4 bases, with 10 bases sitting between them. Germline CDR1 is LGHNA and CDR2 is YSLEER. The CDR3 consists of 16 residues. CDR3 bases: TGCGCCAGCAGCCAAGATCTGGTGGTCGGGGCCAACGTCCTGACTTTC. Amino acid sequence: CASSQDLVVGANVLTF.

Notes on this clonotype: At one of its ends the junction is not consistent with the germline gene, which may arise from a read error. The J gene is TRBJ2-3, the V gene TRBV11-3; D may be TRBD1 or TRBD2 (5 bases each). CDR3 size: 15 residues. Germline V CDR1 and CDR2: SGHNT, YENEEA. The CDR3 nucleotides read TGTGCCAGCGGCTTCTCTAGCAGGGCCATTAATACGCAGTATTTT. Its protein is CASGFSSRAINTQYF.

About this clonotype: One end of the junction is discordant with germline, which a read error may explain. This chain joins TRBV20-1 and TRBJ1-4; D is unresolved. The CDR3 is 12 amino acids. Looked up from germline, CDR1 is DFQATT and CDR2 is SNEGSKA (reference sequence). CDR3 bases: TGCAATGCTAAGAGTGTTAATGAAAAACTGTTTTTT. Amino acid sequence: CNAKSVNEKLFF.

The genes are TRBV29-1 and TRBJ1-6; 8 bases match TRBD1. This CDR3 contains 12 residues. Germline CDR1 and CDR2: SQVTM and ANQGSEA. The CDR3 here is CGPRQGNSPLHF. The CDR3 region has the DNA TGCGGCCCGCGACAGGGGAATTCACCCCTCCACTTT.

In its sample, this clonotype was seen a few times. The chain combines TRBV12-3 or TRBV12-4 with TRBJ2-5, with D unresolved. V lost 4 bases, J lost 1 base, and 10 bases lay in between. The CDR3 runs to 14 residues. CDR3 in amino acids: CASSSRLPQETQYF. DNA for the CDR3: TGTGCCAGCAGTTCTAGACTCCCCCAAGAGACCCAGTACTTC.

The chain has TRBV28 and TRBJ2-5; D may be TRBD1 (6 bases). V was shortened by 7 bases and J by 5 bases, with 14 bases between the two germline ends. The CDR3 runs 13 residues. Germline assignment: CDR1 MDHEN and CDR2 SYDVKM. CDR3 protein: CASTFSGDETQYF. The CDR3 DNA reads as TGTGCCAGCACCTTTTCAGGGGACGAGACCCAGTACTTC.

For this clonotype: This may be a read error, as it is one base from a much larger clone. This chain links TRBV30 with TRBJ1-2; the match to TRBD1 covers 10 bases. Losses at the gene ends were 2 bases for V and 2 bases for J; bases not matched to a gene: 5. The CDR3 extends over 15 amino acids. Germline loops: CDR1 GTSNPN, CDR2 SVGIG (reference sequence). CDR3 nucleotide sequence: TGTGCCTGGAGTACCTGGACAGGGGGAAACTATGGCTACACCTTC. It translates to CAWSTWTGGNYGYTF.

The chain joins TRBV11-2 to TRBJ1-6; D perhaps matches TRBD1 (5 bases). V was clipped by 6 bases and J by 8 bases, with 17 bases between them. CDR3 length equals 15 residues. Per the germline V gene, CDR1 is SGHAT and CDR2 is FQNNGV. The CDR3 nucleotides are TGTGCCAGCAGGGGTCCGGGGCATACTGATTCACCCCTCCACTTT. Its translation: CASRGPGHTDSPLHF.

A note on this clonotype: One base away lies a much larger clone, so this may be a sequencing read error. This rearrangement joins TRBV20-1 to TRBJ2-3, with D unresolved. CDR3 length equals 13 residues. Trimming took 2 bases from V and 4 from J, leaving 10 bases between them. Germline CDR1 reads DFQATT; CDR2 reads SNEGSKA (reference sequence). CDR3 region: CSARSFGADTQYF. Here the CDR3 DNA reads TGCAGTGCTAGATCGTTTGGGGCAGATACGCAGTATTTT.

About this clonotype: Because the CDR3 is missing its conserved closing phenylalanine or tryptophan, this is likely a read error. The CDR3 coding sequence is TGCAGTGCCGCCACAGGGGCAGTCGGAACCTACGAGCAGTACTCC. Residues: CSAATGAVGTYEQYS. The chain carries TRBV20-1 and TRBJ2-7; 7 bases match TRBD1. Trimming at V came to 6 bases and at J to 2 bases, leaving 13 bases not matched to a gene. Per germline, CDR1 DFQATT and CDR2 SNEGSKA (reference sequence). This CDR3 is 15 amino acids long.

This clonotype occurred a few times. This chain joins TRBV12-3 or TRBV12-4 and TRBJ2-6; no firm D call. This CDR3 contains 14 residues. Between the trimmed V and J ends, which lost 7 bases and 4 bases, there was a span of 11 bases. The CDR3 here is CASTPPGGANVLTF. The CDR3 nucleotides are TGTGCCAGCACCCCCCCCGGGGGGGCCAACGTCCTGACTTTC.

The rearrangement joins TRBV7-8 to TRBJ1-2; unclear D gene. Germline values: CDR1 SGHVS, CDR2 FQNEAQ. The CDR3 length is 13 residues. Trimming took 4 bases from V and 6 from J, leaving 12 bases between them. CDR3 bases: TGTGCCAGCAGCTCGGATGTCGTAAATGGCTACACCTTC. Translated, it gives CASSSDVVNGYTF.

The sample holds many counts of this clonotype. The chain uses TRBV10-2 and TRBJ1-1; a possible D gene is TRBD1 (5 bases). Germline CDR1 and CDR2: WSHSY and SAAADI. V shed 4 bases and J shed 0 bases, with 12 bases lying between them. There are 15 residues in the CDR3. CDR3 sequence (DNA): TGCGCCAGCAGTGGGGTGGGGCAGGTGAACACTGAAGCTTTCTTT. Its translation: CASSGVGQVNTEAFF.

For this clonotype: This may be a read error, as it is one base from a much larger clone. This chain joins TRBV20-1 and TRBJ2-5; unclear D gene. Trimming cost V 6 bases and J 1 base, with 9 bases left between them. CDR3 size: 12 residues. CDR1 DFQATT and CDR2 SNEGSKA come from the germline V gene (reference sequence). The CDR3 loop reads CSAREVQETQYF. In nucleotides, the CDR3 is TGCAGTGCCCGAGAAGTCCAAGAGACCCAGTACTTC.

The count of this clonotype is one. A much larger clonotype is one base distant, so this may be a read error. The V and J genes are TRBV20-1 and TRBJ2-6, with 8 bases matching TRBD2. Per germline, CDR1 DFQATT and CDR2 SNEGSKA (reference sequence). This CDR3 has 15 residues. CDR3 region: CSARTGGPGASVLTF. CDR3 nucleotide sequence: TGCAGTGCTAGAACGGGGGGGCCTGGGGCCAGCGTCCTGACTTTC.

As concerns this clonotype: Given a much more abundant clone one base away, this may be a read error. The chain has TRBV24-1 and TRBJ2-3; TRBD2 matches at 9 bases. The germline V gene has CDR1 KGHDR and CDR2 SFDVKD. The CDR3 has 19 residues. The CDR3 protein is CATSDFGLAGKTSIDTQYF. DNA of the CDR3: TGTGCCACCAGTGATTTCGGGCTAGCGGGGAAGACTAGCATAGATACGCAGTATTTT.

As regards this clonotype: A much larger clonotype is one base distant, so this may be a read error. V is TRBV20-1 and J is TRBJ1-5, with D perhaps TRBD1 (6 bases). CDR3 length: 19 residues. The germline V gene has CDR1 DFQATT and CDR2 SNEGSKA (reference sequence). V was shortened by 6 bases and J by 8 bases, with 35 bases between the two germline ends. CDR3 protein: CSANDGITGLLTTNKPQHF. Written as DNA, the CDR3 is TGCAGTGCAAACGATGGGATTACAGGGCTACTGACTACAAATAAGCCCCAGCATTTT.

This clonotype showed up just a few times. A much larger clone differs from this one at a single base, so this may be a read error. This chain links TRBV11-3 with TRBJ1-2, with TRBD1 matching over 7 bases. The CDR3 is made up of 15 amino acids. The germline V gene encodes CDR1 SGHNT and CDR2 YENEEA. The chain's CDR3 is CPSSLSPTGTDIFSF. The CDR3 DNA follows: TGTCCCAGCAGTTTATCCCCAACGGGGACAGATATTTTTTCCTTC. The whole variable domain, remainder taken from reference TRBV11-3 and TRBJ1-2, is EAGVVQSPRYKIIEKKQPVAFWCNPISGHNTLYWYLQNLGQGPELLIRYENEEAVDDSQLPKDRFSAERLKGVDSTLKIQPAELGDSAVYLCPSSLSPTGTDIFSFGSGTRLTVV.

Note on this clonotype: A read error may be the cause here, since a much bigger clone is one base away. The rearrangement links TRBV6-2 or TRBV6-3 to TRBJ2-1; TRBD2 is a possible D gene (5 bases). Germline CDR1 MNHEY, CDR2 SVGEGT. There are 12 residues in the CDR3. DNA of the CDR3: TGTGTCAGCGGCGACGACCTGAGTGAGCAGTTCTTC. This encodes CVSGDDLSEQFF.

This clonotype was seen ten or more times. The V call is TRBV5-1, the J call TRBJ1-2; possible D gene TRBD1, 5 bases. CDR3 size: 13 residues. Germline-derived CDR1 and CDR2 are SGHRS and YFSETQ. Trimming shortened V by 5 bases and J by 5 bases, and 13 bases separated the two germline ends. CDR3: CASRQGVEYGYTF. In DNA, the CDR3 is TGCGCCAGCAGACAAGGGGTTGAATATGGCTACACCTTC.